A single sample gave rise to the 23 T cell receptor beta chains below, sequenced in a study of long-term antiretroviral therapy in people with HIV. Version v3.0 of the immunoSEQ assay ran at survey level. TCRdb's table, derived via immunoSEQ multiplex PCR, lists solely in-frame clones and lacks some. The sample contains 30,000 to 40,000 clones, more than 65% of which appear only once. The sample in question was unsorted PBMCs, obtained 0.6 years after starting antiretroviral therapy. The receptors derive from a man between 18 and 35 years old with HIV.

This chain connects TRBV9 to TRBJ1-1, with D possibly matching TRBD1 (5 bases). CDR1 SGDLS and CDR2 YYNGEE come from the germline V gene. V was trimmed by 2 bases and J by 1 base, leaving 18 bases between them. The CDR3 is made up of 17 amino acids. The CDR3 DNA reads as TGTGCCAGCAGCGTCGGGGCCAGAGAGAACCGGAACACTGAAGCTTTCTTT. It translates to CASSVGARENRNTEAFF.

This sequence joins TRBV14 and TRBJ2-1, with TRBD2 matching 15 bases. V shed 0 bases, J shed 2 bases, and the junction held 8 bases outside the gene matches. This CDR3 spans 20 amino acids. From germline, CDR1 is SGHDN and CDR2 FVKESK. CDR3 amino acids: CASSQDRGLAGGWAYNEQFF. The CDR3 DNA sequence: TGTGCCAGCAGCCAAGATCGGGGACTAGCGGGAGGATGGGCCTACAATGAGCAGTTCTTC.

The CDR3 nucleotides read TGTGCCAGCAGCTTAGAACCGCCCCCAGCGGGAGATACGCAGTATTTT. Translation: CASSLEPPPAGDTQYF. The chain recombines TRBV7-2 with TRBJ2-3; weak D call: TRBD2 (6 bases). Germline CDR1 is SGHTA and CDR2 is FQGNSA. Trimming cost V 1 base and J 5 bases, with 16 bases left between them. The CDR3 is 16 amino acids.

V gene TRBV7-2 combines with J gene TRBJ2-7; no clear D. The CDR3 extends over 13 amino acids. Per germline, CDR1 SGHTA and CDR2 FQGNSA. Trimming shortened V by 2 bases and J by 2 bases, and 7 bases separated the two germline ends. The CDR3 protein is CASSLRLAYEQYF. The DNA of the CDR3 is TGTGCCAGCAGCTTAAGGCTAGCCTACGAGCAGTACTTC.

The chain is built from TRBV28 and TRBJ2-6; TRBD1 agrees at 7 bases. Germline CDR1 is MDHEN and CDR2 is SYDVKM. CDR3 length: 20 amino acids. The junction had 14 bases not matched to a gene; V was cut back by 3 bases and J by 0 bases. The CDR3 loop is CASSFSTGFKAISGANVLTF. The DNA of the CDR3 is TGTGCCAGCAGTTTCTCGACAGGGTTTAAGGCTATCTCTGGGGCCAACGTCCTGACTTTC.

J is TRBJ2-2 and V is TRBV5-4; D is uncertain. This CDR3 spans 16 amino acids. V dropped 4 bases and J dropped 1 base, with 14 bases sitting between them. Germline loops: CDR1 SGHNT, CDR2 YYREEE (reference sequence). Written as DNA, the CDR3 is TGTGCCAGCAGCCCTCCGTCGATTCTGAACACCGGGGAGCTGTTTTTT. It specifies CASSPPSILNTGELFF. Full variable domain (rest looked up from reference TRBV5-4 and TRBJ2-2): ETGVTQSPTHLIKTRGQQVTLRCSSQSGHNTVSWYQQALGQGPQFIFQYYREEENGRGNFPPRFSGLQFPNYSSELNVNALELDDSALYLCASSPPSILNTGELFFGEGSRLTVL.

This clone is a singleton in its sample. V usage is TRBV28 and J usage is TRBJ1-4; 7 bases align to TRBD1. The V and J ends lost 9 bases and 11 bases, in that order; junction bases with no gene match: 24. CDR1 MDHEN and CDR2 SYDVKM come from the germline V gene. The CDR3 is 17 amino acids. The CDR3 reads CASILGEGGGAHGKLFF. The CDR3 nucleotides read TGTGCCAGTATATTGGGAGAAGGAGGGGGCGCCCATGGGAAACTGTTTTTT. Full variable domain (outside the CDR3, taken from reference TRBV28 and TRBJ1-4): DVKVTQSSRYLVKRTGEKVFLECVQDMDHENMFWYRQDPGLGLRLIYFSYDVKMKEKGDIPEGYSVSREKKERFSLILESASTNQTSMYLCASILGEGGGAHGKLFFGSGTQLSVL.

J is TRBJ2-7 and V is TRBV29-1; TRBD1 matches at 9 bases. The V gene's germline CDR1 is SQVTM and CDR2 ANQGSEA. This CDR3 comprises 16 residues. Trimming at V came to 6 bases and at J to 0 bases, leaving 12 bases not matched to a gene. The CDR3 DNA reads as TGCAGCGTCGCCGGGAAGCCGGGACAGGGCTCCTACGAGCAGTACTTC. Translation: CSVAGKPGQGSYEQYF.

The genes are TRBV18 and TRBJ1-2; 7 nucleotides align to TRBD1. Germline assignment: CDR1 KGHSH and CDR2 LQKENI. V dropped 3 bases and J dropped 2; count of bases not matched to a gene: 9. This CDR3 spans 16 amino acids. In DNA form, the CDR3 reads TGTGCCAGCTCACCCTCCCCCACAGGGGAGAACTATGGCTACACCTTC. It is translated as CASSPSPTGENYGYTF.

The J gene is TRBJ1-5, the V gene TRBV6-5; 9 bases agree with TRBD1. The V gene's germline CDR1 is MNHEY and CDR2 SVGAGI. The V gene end was trimmed by 6 bases and the J gene end by 4 bases; junction bases not matched to a gene: 7. The CDR3 covers 15 residues. In nucleotides, the CDR3 is TGTGCCAGCAGCGGGACCGGACAGGGGAATCAGCCCCAGCATTTT. Translated: CASSGTGQGNQPQHF.

V is TRBV19 and J is TRBJ1-4; D possibly corresponds to TRBD1 (6 bases). The V end lost 7 bases, the J end lost 8 bases, and 23 bases lay between the germline ends. CDR1 and CDR2 (germline): LNHDA, SQIVND (reference sequence). The CDR3 loop spans 16 amino acids. The CDR3 nucleotides read TGTGCCAGTAAGGAGTGGGCGGGACAAGAAAGGGAAAAACTGTTTTTT. Translation gives CASKEWAGQEREKLFF. Full variable domain (outside the CDR3, taken from reference TRBV19 and TRBJ1-4): DGGITQSPKYLFRKEGQNVTLSCEQNLNHDAMYWYRQDPGQGLRLIYYSQIVNDFQKGDIAEGYSVSREKKESFPLTVTSAQKNPTAFYLCASKEWAGQEREKLFFGSGTQLSVL.

The V gene is TRBV7-9, the J gene TRBJ2-1, with D hard to call. The CDR3 has 14 residues. The ends were cut back, 5 bases at V and 4 bases at J, with 12 bases in the middle. Germline lookup yields CDR1 SEHNR and CDR2 FQNEAQ (reference sequence). CDR3 in DNA: TGTGCCAGCAGCCTTTCCCTGGGATACAATGAGCAGTTCTTC. Protein sequence: CASSLSLGYNEQFF.

V and J are TRBV7-9 and TRBJ1-1; D might be TRBD1 (5 bases). Trimming stripped 6 bases from V and 2 bases from J, with 13 bases between. Germline CDR1 and CDR2: SEHNR and FQNEAQ (reference sequence). The CDR3 runs to 14 residues. The CDR3 region is CASREPGGNTEAFF. The CDR3 DNA is TGTGCCAGCAGGGAACCTGGGGGTAACACTGAAGCTTTCTTT.

The chain uses TRBV19 and TRBJ2-2, with D unresolved. CDR1 is LNHDA, CDR2 SQIVND, per germline (reference sequence). This CDR3 has 14 residues. V dropped 3 bases and J dropped 5 bases, with 10 bases sitting between them. The CDR3 DNA follows: TGTGCCAGTAGTATCGATGCTGCTACCGGGGAGCTGTTTTTT. This gives the protein CASSIDAATGELFF.

The chain joins TRBV4-3 to TRBJ2-2; TRBD1 aligns across 8 bases. Losses at the gene ends were 4 bases for V and 8 bases for J; bases not matched to a gene: 9. The CDR3 spans 15 residues. Germline CDR1 and CDR2: LGHNA and YSLEER. The chain's CDR3 is CASSRSVQGVGELFF. The CDR3 DNA reads TGCGCCAGCAGCCGATCGGTACAGGGGGTGGGGGAGCTGTTTTTT.

V is TRBV7-2 and J is TRBJ2-5; 8 bases line up with TRBD1. Germline CDR1 reads SGHTA; CDR2 reads FQGNSA. This CDR3 has 15 residues. V shed 5 bases, J shed 2 bases, and the junction held 7 bases outside the gene matches. The DNA for the CDR3 is TGTGCCAGCAGCCCAGGGACAGGAGGGCAAGAGACCCAGTACTTC. Protein sequence: CASSPGTGGQETQYF.

This clone showed up just a few times. The chain carries TRBV6-1 and TRBJ1-2; D is undetermined. The germline CDR1 and CDR2 sequences are MNHNS and SASEGT. V shed 6 bases and J shed 8 bases, with 16 bases lying between them. This CDR3 is 13 amino acids long. The CDR3 nucleotides are TGTGCCAGCAGAGCGGGGATCGAAGGGGGCTACACCTTC. Its translation: CASRAGIEGGYTF.

The chain employs TRBV28 and TRBJ1-1, with a tentative D call TRBD1 (5 bases). The CDR3 runs 13 residues. V gave up 6 bases and J gave up 10 bases, with 18 bases separating them. Germline V gene data show CDR1 as MDHEN and CDR2 as SYDVKM. Here the CDR3 reads CASRAPGTLIAFF. The CDR3 nucleotides are TGTGCCAGCAGAGCACCCGGGACCTTAATAGCTTTCTTT.

This clone was detected a few times. V and J are TRBV23-1 and TRBJ2-7; D is perhaps TRBD1 (6 bases). TRBV23-1 falls under the ORF class, with uncertain function. Trimming shortened V by 6 bases and J by 4 bases, and 16 bases separated the two germline ends. CDR3 length equals 14 residues. CDR3 DNA sequence: TGCGCCAGCAGCCAAGACAGGAGATGGTACGAGCAGTACTTC. Translating it yields CASSQDRRWYEQYF.

The chain is built from TRBV10-3 and TRBJ1-5; D uncertain. The CDR3 totals 15 residues. Germline V gives CDR1 ENHRY, CDR2 SYGVKD. V lost 10 bases to trimming and J lost 6 bases, with 22 bases between them. CDR3 loop: CATATWELEGQPQHF. Written as DNA, the CDR3 is TGTGCCACGGCGACGTGGGAGTTGGAAGGTCAGCCCCAGCATTTT.

The V call is TRBV27, the J call TRBJ2-1; D possibly matches TRBD1 or TRBD2 (5 bases each). The CDR3 consists of 14 residues. From germline, CDR1 is MNHEY and CDR2 SMNVEV (reference sequence). Trimming removed 4 bases from V and 5 bases from J, with 12 bases in between. The CDR3 protein is CASSSGTINNEQFF. The CDR3, as DNA: TGTGCCAGCAGTTCCGGGACCATCAACAATGAGCAGTTCTTC.

On this clone itself: Compared with germline, one end of the junction differs, possibly owing to a read error. The chain recombines TRBV7-2 with TRBJ2-1; D is unresolved. Germline CDR1 reads SGHTA; CDR2 reads FQGNSA. The CDR3 runs to 12 residues. CDR3 sequence: CASSTGPSLTLF. The CDR3 nucleotides read TGTGCCAGCAGCACCGGGCCCTCCCTTACCCTCTTC.

Comments on this clone: The sample carries other DNA sequences with the same CDR3. The chain is built from TRBV2 and TRBJ2-1; no clear D. CDR1 and CDR2 (germline): SNHLY, FYNNEI. The CDR3 loop spans 13 amino acids. The V end lost 9 bases, the J end lost 0 bases, and 9 bases lay between the germline ends. The CDR3 is CASGLSSYNEQFF. CDR3 in DNA: TGTGCCAGTGGGCTTAGCTCCTACAATGAGCAGTTCTTC.